A single sample gave rise to the 13 T cell receptor beta chains below, sequenced in a study of cytomegalovirus exposure and HLA in healthy donors. PCR employed 60 Vbeta and 13 Jbeta primers. The repertoire was sequenced with immunoSEQ multiplex PCR; TCRdb's copy has only in-frame clones and lacks some. Among some 120,000 clones listed, more than 70% were seen once. What was sequenced was PBMCs. The origin of the receptors is a woman in her twenties or thirties in good health and CMV-seropositive.

V is TRBV30 and J is TRBJ1-5; 12 bases agree with TRBD1. Germline V gene sequence: CDR1 GTSNPN, CDR2 SVGIG (reference sequence). Losses at the gene ends were 2 bases for V and 7 bases for J; bases not matched to a gene: 6. The CDR3 extends over 15 amino acids. The CDR3 spells CAWSTGQGAGQPQHF. CDR3 sequence (DNA): TGTGCCTGGAGTACGGGACAGGGGGCCGGGCAGCCCCAGCATTTT.

This clone has a handful of counts. J is TRBJ2-7 and V is TRBV11-2, with D unclear. CDR3 length: 12 amino acids. Germline V gene lookup returns CDR1 SGHAT and CDR2 FQNNGV. V lost 1 base and J 6 bases, leaving 7 bases between the germline ends. The CDR3 nucleotides are TGTGCCAGCAGCTTAGGCGGCTCCGAGCAGTACTTC. Amino acids: CASSLGGSEQYF.

The genes are TRBV10-1 and TRBJ1-2; perhaps TRBD1 as D (5 bases). The CDR3 spans 12 residues. Trimming pared 6 bases from V and 1 base from J, leaving 6 bases between. Germline V CDR1 and CDR2: WNHNN, SYGVQD (reference sequence). CDR3 sequence (DNA): TGCGCCAGCAGCAGGGATAACTATGGCTACACCTTC. Protein: CASSRDNYGYTF.

This chain links TRBV19 with TRBJ1-6; a weak D match, TRBD1 (5 bases). There are 18 residues in the CDR3. In germline, CDR1 is LNHDA, CDR2 SQIVND (reference sequence). Trimming pared 4 bases from V and 0 bases from J, leaving 16 bases between. CDR3 DNA sequence: TGTGCCAGTAGTACCTTTAGGGGCACGAGCTCCTATAATTCACCCCTCCACTTT. Translation: CASSTFRGTSSYNSPLHF. Full variable domain (outside the CDR3, taken from reference TRBV19 and TRBJ1-6): DGGITQSPKYLFRKEGQNVTLSCEQNLNHDAMYWYRQDPGQGLRLIYYSQIVNDFQKGDIAEGYSVSREKKESFPLTVTSAQKNPTAFYLCASSTFRGTSSYNSPLHFGNGTRLTVT.

The rearrangement joins TRBV6-1 to TRBJ1-5; possibly TRBD1 for D (5 bases). Germline V gives CDR1 MNHNS, CDR2 SASEGT. Trimming removed 4 bases from V and 7 bases from J, with 14 bases in between. The CDR3 runs 14 residues. CDR3 coding DNA: TGTGCCAGCAGTGGGTGGGGCTCTGGGCAGCCCCAGCATTTT. Translated: CASSGWGSGQPQHF.

The V gene is TRBV21-1, the J gene TRBJ2-1; the table's D gene call, TRBD2, was not cross checked with the DNA. TRBV21-1 is a pseudogene segment. The CDR3 sequence is 15 residues long. The CDR3 nucleotides read TGTGCCAGCAGCGAGACTAGCGGGAACTACAATGAGCAGTTCTTC. As protein: CASSETSGNYNEQFF.

The V call is TRBV5-1, the J call TRBJ2-2; 11 nucleotides line up with TRBD2. The CDR3 covers 18 residues. CDR1 and CDR2 from the germline V gene are SGHRS and YFSETQ. The V and J ends lost 3 bases and 4 bases, in that order; junction bases with no gene match: 11. The CDR3 is CASSSPIAGGPGTGELFF. The CDR3 DNA follows: TGCGCCAGCAGCTCTCCGATAGCGGGAGGGCCGGGCACCGGGGAGCTGTTTTTT.

The rearrangement joins TRBV6-1 to TRBJ2-7, with 7 nucleotides matching TRBD2. V trimming: 6 bases; J trimming: 3 bases; junction bases outside the gene matches: 8. Germline CDR1 MNHNS, CDR2 SASEGT. The CDR3 sequence is 14 residues long. CDR3: CASSWTSGGYEQYF. The CDR3, as DNA: TGTGCCAGCAGCTGGACTAGTGGAGGCTACGAGCAGTACTTC.

The V gene is TRBV5-1, the J gene TRBJ2-7; 8 bases match TRBD1. Trimming cost V 2 bases and J 1 base; bases outside gene matches: 2. The CDR3 runs to 14 residues. CDR1 is SGHRS and CDR2 is YFSETQ in the germline V gene. In nucleotides, the CDR3 is TGCGCCAGCAGCTTCACAGGGGGTTCCTACGAGCAGTACTTC. Translation: CASSFTGGSYEQYF.

On this clone: Other DNA sequences of this sample code for an identical CDR3. V is TRBV2 and J is TRBJ1-1; D might be TRBD1 (5 bases). V dropped 6 bases and J dropped 0 bases, with 8 bases sitting between them. CDR1 is SNHLY and CDR2 is FYNNEI in the germline V gene. The CDR3 loop spans 13 amino acids. The CDR3 sequence is CASRGQLNTEAFF. The DNA of the CDR3 is TGTGCCAGCAGAGGACAACTGAACACTGAAGCTTTCTTT.

The CDR3 is CASSEERATGNEQFF. The CDR3 DNA is TGTGCCAGCAGTGAAGAGAGGGCGACAGGGAATGAGCAGTTCTTC. The J gene is TRBJ2-1, the V gene TRBV2; 7 positions match TRBD1. Looked up from germline, CDR1 is SNHLY and CDR2 is FYNNEI. The trim removed 1 base at V and 7 bases at J, leaving 7 bases unmatched. The CDR3 is 15 residues long.

V and J are TRBV13 and TRBJ2-1; D is perhaps TRBD2 (5 bases). The CDR3 runs 13 residues. Germline assignment: CDR1 PRHDT and CDR2 FYEKMQ (reference sequence). The V end was cut by 6 bases, the J end by 5 bases, with 11 bases between. The CDR3 DNA reads as TGTGCCAGCAGTTCCGGGGTACACAATGAGCAGTTCTTC. It yields the protein CASSSGVHNEQFF.

V is TRBV9 and J is TRBJ2-7; D gene unclear. CDR1 is SGDLS and CDR2 is YYNGEE in the germline V gene. This CDR3 contains 11 residues. V was pared by 4 bases and J by 7 bases, with 9 bases between. The CDR3 DNA is TGTGCCAGCAGCCCCGGGTGGGAGCAGTACTTC. This encodes CASSPGWEQYF.